This TCR beta chain is from a study of Graves' ophthalmopathy and Graves' hyperthyroidism. Regarding this clonotype: The antigen remains unidentified. The junction and the germline gene differ at one end; a read error may be behind it.

RNA transcripts were the source from which TCR beta CDR3 regions were amplified. After a first-round RT-PCR with HTBI primers, a second-round multiplex PCR was run. TCRdb re-analysed the multiplex PCR reads in MiXCR, keeping a single row per CDR3 protein. The table lists hundreds of thousands of distinct CDR3 sequences, around 50% of them singletons. Study-level points and caveats: Cross-validated, the 13-signature model showed 87.88%/81.08% sensitivity/specificity, and 80%/75% in the test set.

CDR1 and CDR2 (germline): ENHRY, SYGVKD. The CDR3 is made up of 10 amino acids. This TCR was sampled from an adult man with Graves' ophthalmopathy. V and J are TRBV10-3 and TRBJ2-7; D not resolved. The material sequenced was peripheral blood. CDR3 sequence (DNA): TGTGCCGTCAGCTCCTACGAGCAGTACTTC. It translates to CAVSSYEQYF.